The 9 T cell receptor beta chains listed next were all sequenced from one sample in a study of T cell responses to AZD1222 COVID-19 vaccine. The protocol was immunoSEQ multiplex PCR, while the TCRdb copy is restricted to in-frame clones and leaves out a portion. The sample holds about 130,000 clones, 80% to 90% seen once. Sequences were derived from peripheral blood, sampled on day 0 of MenACWY control vaccination. These receptors were taken from an adult in good health.

The rearrangement joins TRBV9 to TRBJ2-2; D is possibly TRBD1 (5 bases). Per germline, CDR1 SGDLS and CDR2 YYNGEE. Trimming stripped 0 bases from V and 5 bases from J, with 11 bases between. CDR3 length: 15 residues. CDR3 protein: CASSVDQGRTGELFF. In DNA, the CDR3 is TGTGCCAGCAGCGTAGATCAGGGCCGGACCGGGGAGCTGTTTTTT.

This clone has just one count. The chain combines TRBV15 with TRBJ2-5; 7 bases fit TRBD2. Germline V lookup: CDR1 LNHNV, CDR2 YYDKDF (reference sequence). The CDR3 is 13 amino acids. Trimming at V came to 2 bases and at J to 5 bases, leaving 2 bases not matched to a gene. CDR3 sequence (DNA): TGTGCCACCAGCAGATCCGGGGGGGAGACCCAGTACTTC. Translation: CATSRSGGETQYF.

V usage is TRBV7-9 and J usage is TRBJ1-5; D is undetermined. The germline V gene encodes CDR1 SEHNR and CDR2 FQNEAQ (reference sequence). CDR3 size: 13 residues. The V end lost 4 bases, the J end lost 5 bases, and 9 bases lay between the germline ends. CDR3 loop: CASSSPGDQPQHF. CDR3 in DNA: TGTGCCAGCAGCTCCCCAGGTGATCAGCCCCAGCATTTT.

The chain links TRBV18 to TRBJ2-5; D is possibly TRBD1 (6 bases). CDR1 is KGHSH, CDR2 LQKENI, per germline. V was pared by 8 bases and J by 1 base, with 23 bases between. The CDR3 extends over 17 amino acids. The CDR3 protein is CASALFKREGGQETQYF. CDR3 coding DNA: TGTGCCAGCGCGTTGTTTAAGAGGGAAGGGGGCCAAGAGACCCAGTACTTC.

The chain's CDR3 is CASSVGGPSYEQYF. As DNA, the CDR3 is TGTGCCAGCAGTGTGGGAGGTCCATCCTACGAGCAGTACTTC. The chain joins TRBV28 to TRBJ2-7, with D perhaps TRBD2 (6 bases). There are 14 residues in the CDR3. Germline CDR1 and CDR2: MDHEN and SYDVKM. V gave up 5 bases and J gave up 1 base, with 12 bases separating them.

The chain carries TRBV19 and TRBJ2-2, with D perhaps matching TRBD2 (6 bases). The V end lost 6 bases, the J end lost 0 bases, and 11 bases lay between the germline ends. Looked up from germline, CDR1 is LNHDA and CDR2 is SQIVND (reference sequence). The CDR3 has 15 amino acids. The CDR3 nucleotides are TGTGCCAGTAGCGGGGGACTGCCGAACACCGGGGAGCTGTTTTTT. Residues: CASSGGLPNTGELFF.

A remark on this clone: Within the sample, other DNA sequences also encode this same CDR3. This chain connects TRBV5-1 to TRBJ1-4, with D possibly TRBD1 on 5 matching bases. V was cut by 3 bases and J by 0 bases, with 9 bases left in between. CDR1 and CDR2 (germline): SGHRS, YFSETQ. The CDR3 sequence is 15 residues long. The CDR3 region is CASSSGGATNEKLFF. The CDR3 nucleotides are TGCGCCAGCAGCTCTGGGGGGGCAACTAATGAAAAACTGTTTTTT.

The rearrangement links TRBV12-3 or TRBV12-4 to TRBJ2-7; D gene unclear. The CDR3 length is 11 residues. V was trimmed by 5 bases and J by 5 bases, leaving 7 bases between them. The CDR3 bases are TGTGCCAGCAGTCTCCTTAACGAGCAGTACTTC. The encoded protein is CASSLLNEQYF.

This clone was seen a handful of times. This rearrangement joins TRBV29-1 to TRBJ2-2; the match to TRBD1 covers 11 bases. There are 14 residues in the CDR3. From germline, CDR1 is SQVTM and CDR2 ANQGSEA. The junction had 4 bases not matched to a gene; V was cut back by 6 bases and J by 4 bases. In DNA, the CDR3 is TGCAGCGTGGGACAGGGGGTTGGCACCGGGGAGCTGTTTTTT. Translating gives CSVGQGVGTGELFF.